This T cell receptor beta chain is drawn from a study of chemoradiotherapy in HPV16-positive cancers. Across the study: Candidate HPV-specific T-cell clones and common TCR motifs came from functional assays in a couple of HPV16-positive patients. Study findings and constraints: Candidate HPV-specific clones and E7-related TCR motifs grew in tumor during treatment.

The V and J ends lost 1 base and 6 bases respectively, with 19 bases between them. The CDR3 consists of 16 residues. Germline-derived CDR1 and CDR2 are SGHDN and FVKESK. Measured with immunoSEQ multiplex PCR; TCRdb has only the in-frame clones, and not every one. The sample contains about 1,600 clones, over 70% of which appear only once. About this clone itself: Its antigen is unknown.

This receptor was identified in a human donor with HPV-associated anogenital cancer. Material: tumor tissue, obtained from a patient who underwent chemoradiotherapy. The chain joins TRBV14 to TRBJ2-7; the D gene could be TRBD1 or TRBD2 (7 bases each). The CDR3 DNA sequence: TGTGCCAGCAGCCAAGCTTTGAGGGAGGGGGCTTTCGAGCAGTACGTC. The encoded protein is CASSQALREGAFEQYV.